The clone carrying this T cell receptor (beta chain) has just a few counts. Its antigen is unidentified. These data belong to a study of T cell repertoires in cytomegalovirus infection. In the study overall: CMV infection together with matching HLA type was indicated by public TCR beta signatures.

Overall study findings and caveats: Cumulative public TCR beta family frequency identified CMV carriers with the relevant HLA. The ex vivo response was dominated by HLA-C-restricted CMV-specific TCR beta clonotypes.

One entry per CDR3 protein results from TCRdb running MiXCR on the reads. This sample carries under 350,000 distinct CDR3 sequences, more than 8% of them seen once, and the ten largest clones take over 3.5%. The CDR3 is 15 residues long. The ends were cut back, 4 bases at V and 1 base at J, with 10 bases in the middle. Germline assignment: CDR1 SGHDN and CDR2 FVKESK. The gene calls are TRBV14 and TRBJ2-2, with D perhaps being TRBD1 or TRBD2 (5 bases each). Source material: PBMCs. This receptor was obtained from a human donor in good health (CMV status not recorded). Some clones in this sample may be carry-over from other donors' samples. CDR3 in amino acids: CASSRGTGNTGELFF. The CDR3 nucleotides are TGTGCCAGCAGCCGAGGGACCGGGAACACCGGGGAGCTGTTTTTT.